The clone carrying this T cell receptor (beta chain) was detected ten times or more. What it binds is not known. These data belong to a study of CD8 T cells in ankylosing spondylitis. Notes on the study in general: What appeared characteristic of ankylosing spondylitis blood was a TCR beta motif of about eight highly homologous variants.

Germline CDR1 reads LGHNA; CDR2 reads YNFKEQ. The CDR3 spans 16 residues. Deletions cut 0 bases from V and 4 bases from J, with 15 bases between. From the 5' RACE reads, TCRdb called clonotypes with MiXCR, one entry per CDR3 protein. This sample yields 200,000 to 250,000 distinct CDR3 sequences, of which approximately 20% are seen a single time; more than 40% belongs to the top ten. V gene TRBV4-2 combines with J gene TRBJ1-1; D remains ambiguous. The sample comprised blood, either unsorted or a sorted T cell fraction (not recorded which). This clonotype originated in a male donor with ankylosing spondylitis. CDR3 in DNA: TGTGCCAGCAGCCAAGAAACAGCTGCTTATGTCACTGAAGCTTTCTTT. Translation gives CASSQETAAYVTEAFF.